This section outlines one T cell receptor (beta chain) sequence together with its context. What it binds is unknown. The entry originates in a study of Ad26.COV2.S vaccination and SARS-CoV-2 variants. About the study: Into the muscle, Ad26.COV2.S was dosed once or twice, 56 days apart. Study-level findings and limits: The study found higher spike-specific TCR breadth in vaccine than placebo recipients.

Using immunoSEQ multiplex PCR, the repertoire was profiled, and TCRdb retains in-frame clones only, with some absent. This sample has roughly 300,000 clones, with approximately 86% found just once. The sample's treatment: around 19 received Ad26.COV2.S at low or high dose, single or two shots; about 5 received placebo; per-sample allocation not given. Each sample was drawn 63 days after the first injection (of vaccine or placebo). An Ad26 vector expressing Wuhan-strain SARS-CoV-2 spike served as the vaccine. Germline loops: CDR1 MNHEY, CDR2 SVGAGI. The V end lost 6 bases, the J end lost 8 bases, and 16 bases lay between the germline ends. This CDR3 has 13 amino acids.

The rearrangement uses TRBV6-5 and TRBJ1-2, with D possibly being TRBD1 (5 bases). The specimen was peripheral blood, collected in a trial of Ad26.COV2.S vaccine versus placebo. The receptor was isolated from a person between 18 and 65 years old who received the Ad26.COV2.S COVID-19 vaccine or a placebo. CDR3 sequence reads: CASRRSAGGGYTF. The DNA of the CDR3 is TGTGCCAGCAGGAGATCCGCCGGGGGGGGCTACACCTTC.